This passage covers 20 T cell receptor beta chains from one sample sequenced in a study of T cell responses to AZD1222 COVID-19 vaccine. Measured with immunoSEQ multiplex PCR; TCRdb has only the in-frame clones, and not every one. The repertoire holds about 120,000 clones, around 84% seen once, with 15% to 20% in the top ten. The sample consisted of peripheral blood, taken 28 days after the second AZD1222 dose. Source of these receptors: an adult who received the AZD1222 COVID-19 vaccine.

The CDR3 loop reads CASSFTGYNSPLHF. DNA for the CDR3: TGTGCCAGCAGCTTCACAGGATATAATTCACCCCTCCACTTT. The genes are TRBV7-9 and TRBJ1-6; TRBD1 is a possible D gene (5 bases). Trimming removed 3 bases from V and 4 bases from J, with 7 bases in between. The CDR3 loop spans 14 amino acids. Germline V gene lookup returns CDR1 SEHNR and CDR2 FQNEAQ (reference sequence).

The chain links TRBV27 to TRBJ1-4; 10 bases are a match to TRBD1. Unmatched junction bases numbered 11, after V lost 5 bases and J lost 8 bases. Germline V gene lookup returns CDR1 MNHEY and CDR2 SMNVEV (reference sequence). The CDR3 sequence is 16 residues long. Here the CDR3 reads CASSHRQGADREKLFF. In DNA form, the CDR3 reads TGTGCCAGCAGTCACCGACAGGGGGCGGATAGGGAAAAACTGTTTTTT.

V usage is TRBV15 and J usage is TRBJ2-2, with D maybe TRBD2 (5 bases). The CDR3 is made up of 14 amino acids. Germline CDR1 reads LNHNV; CDR2 reads YYDKDF (reference sequence). Trimming stripped 2 bases from V and 5 bases from J, with 9 bases between. The CDR3 coding sequence is TGTGCCACCAGCAGATGGGAGTGGACCGGGGAGCTGTTTTTT. Protein product: CATSRWEWTGELFF.

The V call is TRBV6-2 or TRBV6-3, the J call TRBJ2-3; TRBD2 might be the D (6 bases). Per the germline V gene, CDR1 is MNHEY and CDR2 is SVGEGT. CDR3 length: 13 residues. Trimming stripped 2 bases from V and 6 bases from J, with 9 bases between. The CDR3 sequence is CASSYGLADTQYF. As DNA, the CDR3 is TGTGCCAGCAGTTACGGCCTAGCGGATACGCAGTATTTT.

The CDR3 loop reads CASSPDRATNEKLFF. The CDR3 DNA is TGTGCCAGCAGCCCAGACAGAGCAACTAATGAAAAACTGTTTTTT. The V gene is TRBV5-4, the J gene TRBJ1-4; possibly TRBD1 for D (5 bases). Germline V CDR1 and CDR2: SGHNT, YYREEE (reference sequence). The CDR3 sequence is 15 residues long. The ends were cut back, 4 bases at V and 0 bases at J, with 10 bases in the middle.

This sequence joins TRBV5-4 and TRBJ2-7; D unclear. This CDR3 is built from 11 residues. The germline V gene has CDR1 SGHNT and CDR2 YYREEE (reference sequence). Trimming took off 2 bases at V and 6 bases at J, with 6 bases between the two ends. In nucleotides, the CDR3 is TGTGCCAGCAGCTTCAAGCGCGAGCAGTACTTC. This encodes CASSFKREQYF.

V is TRBV4-1 and J is TRBJ1-6, with D hard to call. CDR3 size: 16 residues. Germline V gene lookup returns CDR1 MGHRA and CDR2 YSYEKL. Trimming shortened V by 6 bases and J by 8 bases, and 20 bases separated the two germline ends. The CDR3 coding sequence is TGCGCCAGCAGTCCCGGACCGGGAGTGGCGGATTCACCCCTCCACTTT. This translates into CASSPGPGVADSPLHF.

The rearrangement joins TRBV4-1 to TRBJ1-6; no definite D call. CDR3 size: 14 residues. V was shortened by 0 bases and J by 9 bases, with 9 bases between the two germline ends. Germline V gene sequence: CDR1 MGHRA, CDR2 YSYEKL. CDR3 coding DNA: TGCGCCAGCAGCCAAGATAACGGGGTTTCACCCCTCCACTTT. It yields the protein CASSQDNGVSPLHF.

The V and J genes are TRBV4-1 and TRBJ1-2; 7 bases map to TRBD1. Per the germline V gene, CDR1 is MGHRA and CDR2 is YSYEKL. Trimming removed 0 bases from V and 4 bases from J; junction bases left unmatched: 8. CDR3 size: 16 residues. The CDR3 coding sequence is TGCGCCAGCAGCCAAGATCAGGCCAGGGGGGTCTATGGCTACACCTTC. Its protein product is CASSQDQARGVYGYTF.

This chain links TRBV19 with TRBJ2-2, with D tentatively TRBD2 (6 bases). The CDR3 sequence is 14 residues long. V was shortened by 8 bases and J by 6 bases, with 16 bases between the two germline ends. From germline, CDR1 is LNHDA and CDR2 SQIVND (reference sequence). The DNA of the CDR3 is TGTGCCAGTGCGCGTGGTACGGGGGCCGGGGAGCTGTTTTTT. Protein sequence: CASARGTGAGELFF.

The V gene is TRBV19, the J gene TRBJ1-5, with D tentatively TRBD1 (6 bases). The CDR3 sequence is 14 residues long. Germline CDR1 reads LNHDA; CDR2 reads SQIVND (reference sequence). The ends were cut back, 3 bases at V and 5 bases at J, with 11 bases in the middle. DNA of the CDR3: TGTGCCAGTAGTATTAAGGGGGACTATCAGCCCCAGCATTTT. Amino acid sequence: CASSIKGDYQPQHF.

This sequence joins TRBV6-4 and TRBJ1-4; possibly TRBD1 for D (6 bases). Germline V gene lookup returns CDR1 MRHNA and CDR2 SNTAGT. The V end was cut by 8 bases, the J end by 2 bases, with 15 bases between. The CDR3 is made up of 15 amino acids. Here the CDR3 reads CASGPEGGTNEKLFF. In DNA form, the CDR3 reads TGTGCCAGCGGGCCCGAGGGGGGCACTAATGAAAAACTGTTTTTT.

The CDR3, as DNA: TGTGCCACCAGTGAACCCGGGACAGGCCAAGAGACCCAGTACTTC. Protein product: CATSEPGTGQETQYF. The V and J genes are TRBV24-1 and TRBJ2-5, with 8 bases matching TRBD1. With V trimmed by 4 bases and J by 1 base, 4 bases remained unmatched. Germline CDR1 reads KGHDR; CDR2 reads SFDVKD. This CDR3 is 15 amino acids long.

The chain couples TRBV27 to TRBJ2-1, with TRBD2 matching 7 bases. The junction had 9 bases not matched to a gene; V was cut back by 7 bases and J by 3 bases. Germline CDR1 reads MNHEY; CDR2 reads SMNVEV (reference sequence). The length of the CDR3 is 15 residues. The CDR3 sequence: CASNGGGRVYNEQFF. Written as DNA, the CDR3 is TGTGCCAGCAATGGAGGCGGGAGAGTCTACAATGAGCAGTTCTTC.

Ten or more counts support this clone. This chain uses TRBV7-8 with TRBJ1-2; D unresolved. The ends were cut back, 2 bases at V and 2 bases at J, with 6 bases in the middle. CDR3 length equals 13 residues. The germline V gene encodes CDR1 SGHVS and CDR2 FQNEAQ. CDR3 coding DNA: TGTGCCAGCAGCTTAAGGGTAAACTATGGCTACACCTTC. Translation gives CASSLRVNYGYTF.

This chain links TRBV19 with TRBJ1-1, with D hard to call. Deletions cut 5 bases from V and 1 base from J, with 8 bases between. This CDR3 contains 13 residues. The V gene's germline CDR1 is LNHDA and CDR2 SQIVND (reference sequence). CDR3 bases: TGTGCCAGTAGTCTTGCGGGGAACACTGAAGCTTTCTTT. Its translation: CASSLAGNTEAFF.

The rearrangement links TRBV12-3 or TRBV12-4 to TRBJ2-5; TRBD2 might be the D (6 bases). Trimming took 6 bases from V and 1 from J, leaving 9 bases between them. The CDR3 runs to 13 residues. The CDR3 here is CASRYGGQETQYF. CDR3 sequence (DNA): TGTGCCAGCAGATACGGGGGCCAAGAGACCCAGTACTTC.

This chain joins TRBV6-5 and TRBJ2-2, with D uncertain. Germline values: CDR1 MNHEY, CDR2 SVGAGI. The CDR3 totals 12 residues. With 6 bases removed from V and 5 bases from J, the gap between germline ends came to 7 bases. The chain's CDR3 is CASSFVTGELFF. The CDR3 DNA follows: TGTGCCAGCAGCTTTGTGACCGGGGAGCTGTTTTTT.

This chain connects TRBV6-5 to TRBJ2-7; possibly TRBD1 for D (6 bases). The CDR3 sequence is 14 residues long. V was trimmed by 8 bases and J by 4 bases, leaving 18 bases between them. Per the germline V gene, CDR1 is MNHEY and CDR2 is SVGAGI. The CDR3 DNA reads TGTGCCAGCTCGATCGTAGGACAGAGTTACGAGCAGTACTTC. Translated: CASSIVGQSYEQYF.

This sequence joins TRBV3-1 (or the pseudogene TRBV3-2) and TRBJ1-6; maybe TRBD1 (6 bases). The CDR3 has 15 amino acids. Germline values: CDR1 LGHDT, CDR2 YNNKEL (reference sequence). V lost 0 bases and J 6 bases, leaving 9 bases between the germline ends. CDR3 amino acids: CASSQEIRGNSPLHF. DNA of the CDR3: TGTGCCAGCAGCCAAGAGATCAGGGGTAATTCACCCCTCCACTTT.